This T cell receptor beta chain was profiled in a study of blood T cell repertoires in COVID-19. Looking at the study overall: Specimens from acute and convalescent COVID-19 originated in the United States, Italy and Spain.

In the authors' methods: The authors estimated nucleated cell counts from reference gene primer amplification. Assay used: immunoSEQ multiplex PCR; TCRdb lists only in-frame clones, some missing. V and J calls plus clone size are reproduced from that table; the DNA served to infer D and trimming. This sample has about 160,000 clones, with less than 85% found just once. J was trimmed by 10 bases and V by 4 bases; bases with no gene match: 3. Germline assignment: CDR1 LNHDA and CDR2 SQIVND (reference sequence). The length of the CDR3 is 13 residues. Followed over time, Seattle patients had been enrolled while infection was active.

The sequenced sample consisted of peripheral blood. V and J are TRBV19 and TRBJ1-6, with TRBD1 identical over 8 bases. The clonotype comes from a woman aged 55-75 years with COVID-19, enrolled during active disease. CDR3 DNA: TGTGCCAGTAGTACTGACAGGGGATCACCCCTCCACTTT. Its translation is CASSTDRGSPLHF.